Included here is one T cell receptor (beta chain) sequence, with context. The antigen remains unidentified. Germline loops: CDR1 SGHNT, CDR2 YYREEE (reference sequence). The CDR3 totals 14 residues. The V and J ends lost 2 bases and 2 bases respectively, with 10 bases between them. This specimen belongs to a study of T cell responses to AZD1222 COVID-19 vaccine. Study-level results: Seropositive at baseline were only a handful of AZD1222 recipients.

TCRdb keeps only in-frame clones here, not all; method: immunoSEQ multiplex PCR. The profile shows more than 85,000 clones, roughly nine tenths of them singletons. The receptor was derived from an adult in good health. The source was peripheral blood, collected on day 0 of AZD1222 vaccination. The V and J genes are TRBV5-4 and TRBJ2-5; D remains ambiguous. This chain's CDR3 is CASSFAVGQETQYF. CDR3 nucleotides: TGTGCCAGCAGCTTCGCGGTCGGACAAGAGACCCAGTACTTC. Full variable domain (rest looked up from reference TRBV5-4 and TRBJ2-5): ETGVTQSPTHLIKTRGQQVTLRCSSQSGHNTVSWYQQALGQGPQFIFQYYREEENGRGNFPPRFSGLQFPNYSSELNVNALELDDSALYLCASSFAVGQETQYFGPGTRLLVL.